The 28 T cell receptor beta chains in this list originate from one sample, sequenced in a study of blood T cells in healthy people across ages. The use of a sample-barcoded 5' primer and a J-beta primer mix characterized a second PCR of about 7 to 12 cycles. TCRdb processed the 5' RACE reads anew with MiXCR; each CDR3 protein has one entry. The sample consists of 800,000 to 950,000 distinct CDR3 sequences, approximately 32% of them appearing once. Another study also made use of these data, one on T cells of mothers and their children.

Sequences were obtained from blood. Every receptor here comes from a woman in her thirties or forties in good health.

This clonotype was found a few times. V and J are TRBV28 and TRBJ1-1; 9 bases line up with TRBD1. CDR3 length: 16 amino acids. V shed 4 bases, J shed 5 bases, and the junction held 11 bases outside the gene matches. Germline V CDR1 and CDR2: MDHEN, SYDVKM. The CDR3 is CASSSSGTGPGTEAFF. CDR3 nucleotides: TGTGCCAGCAGTTCCTCCGGGACAGGGCCCGGGACTGAAGCTTTCTTT.

This clonotype has more than one count but fewer than ten. CDR3 sequence: CASSGRGVDEQFF. DNA for the CDR3: TGCGCCAGCAGCGGCCGGGGGGTAGATGAGCAGTTCTTC. This chain links TRBV4-1 with TRBJ2-1, with 7 bases identical to TRBD2. Trimming at V came to 5 bases and at J to 8 bases, leaving 6 bases not matched to a gene. Germline V gives CDR1 MGHRA, CDR2 YSYEKL. This CDR3 contains 13 residues.

On this clonotype itself: A clone one base away is much larger, so this may be a read error. The chain is built from TRBV6-5 and TRBJ2-7; D is undetermined. The CDR3 runs to 13 residues. The V gene lost 2 bases and the J gene lost 3 bases, with 8 bases spanning the gap. Germline V gene sequence: CDR1 MNHEY, CDR2 SVGAGI. CDR3 sequence: CASSYGECYEQYF. DNA of the CDR3: TGTGCCAGCAGTTACGGGGAATGCTACGAGCAGTACTTC.

This clonotype has at least ten counts. The chain uses TRBV12-3 or TRBV12-4 and TRBJ2-7; a possible D gene is TRBD1 (6 bases). CDR3 length: 13 residues. Trimming shortened V by 5 bases and J by 4 bases, and 12 bases separated the two germline ends. CDR3 in amino acids: CASSPRTEYEQYF. The CDR3 DNA sequence: TGTGCCAGCAGTCCAAGGACAGAATACGAGCAGTACTTC.

V usage is TRBV25-1 and J usage is TRBJ2-7, with D uncertain. Deletions cut 9 bases from V and 0 bases from J, with 12 bases between. This CDR3 contains 13 residues. Germline values: CDR1 MGHDK, CDR2 SYGVNS. CDR3 amino acids: CASYGRPSYEQYF. The CDR3 DNA reads TGTGCCAGTTACGGACGCCCCTCCTACGAGCAGTACTTC.

This clonotype was seen ten or more times. CDR3 sequence (DNA): TGTGCCAGCAGTGAAGAGGGCATTCAGTACTTC. It translates to CASSEEGIQYF. This chain links TRBV2 with TRBJ2-4; D is undetermined. With 1 base removed from V and 9 bases from J, the gap between germline ends came to 4 bases. The CDR3 contains 11 residues. Germline V gene lookup returns CDR1 SNHLY and CDR2 FYNNEI.

This clonotype has ten or more counts. The chain couples TRBV10-3 to TRBJ2-3; 7 bases are shared with TRBD1. This CDR3 is 14 amino acids long. The junction had 5 bases not matched to a gene; V was cut back by 4 bases and J by 4 bases. Looked up from germline, CDR1 is ENHRY and CDR2 is SYGVKD. CDR3: CAISGQGPADTQYF. CDR3 DNA sequence: TGTGCCATCAGTGGACAGGGCCCGGCAGATACGCAGTATTTT.

In its sample, this clonotype was seen once. A clone one base away is much larger, so this may be a read error. This chain uses TRBV3-1 with TRBJ2-7; TRBD1 agrees at 9 bases. This CDR3 has 17 residues. CDR1 is LGHDT and CDR2 is YNNKEL in the germline V gene (reference sequence). The trim removed 4 bases at V and 3 bases at J, leaving 13 bases unmatched. The CDR3 protein is CASSPTWGDRACYEQYF. The CDR3 nucleotides are TGTGCCAGCAGCCCTACTTGGGGGGACAGGGCTTGCTACGAGCAGTACTTC.

At least ten counts were recorded for this clonotype. The genes are TRBV27 and TRBJ1-2, with D unclear. With 5 bases removed from V and 4 bases from J, the gap between germline ends came to 8 bases. Germline values: CDR1 MNHEY, CDR2 SMNVEV (reference sequence). The CDR3 sequence is 12 residues long. CDR3 sequence: CASSRVGYGYTF. For the CDR3, the DNA is TGTGCCAGCAGTCGTGTGGGCTATGGCTACACCTTC.

This clonotype was seen more than once but under ten times. V is TRBV12-3 or TRBV12-4 and J is TRBJ1-2, with 7 bases lining up with TRBD1. The CDR3 is 19 residues long. Germline trimming cut 5 bases from V and 2 bases from J; bases unmatched to any gene: 20. The CDR3, as DNA: TGTGCCAGCAGTCTAATCACCCTTCCGGGACAGCTTCCCAACTATGGCTACACCTTC. Translation gives CASSLITLPGQLPNYGYTF.

The genes are TRBV11-2 and TRBJ1-5; TRBD1 matches 7 bases. The J segment lost 2 bases and the V segment lost 5 bases, leaving 12 bases of the junction unmatched. CDR3 length: 17 amino acids. Germline V gene lookup returns CDR1 SGHAT and CDR2 FQNNGV. CDR3 protein: CASSPETTGVGNQPQHF. The CDR3, as DNA: TGTGCCAGCAGCCCAGAGACCACAGGGGTAGGCAATCAGCCCCAGCATTTT.

This clonotype was found many times. The V and J genes are TRBV27 and TRBJ2-3; D call uncertain. Trimming took 3 bases from V and 1 from J, leaving 11 bases between them. CDR1 is MNHEY, CDR2 SMNVEV, per germline (reference sequence). CDR3 length equals 15 residues. CDR3 sequence: CASSFAGSGTDTQYF. For the CDR3, the DNA is TGTGCCAGCAGTTTTGCAGGTAGTGGCACAGATACGCAGTATTTT.

The sample holds a few counts of this clonotype. The V and J genes are TRBV27 and TRBJ2-3; unclear D gene. Trimming removed 6 bases from V and 9 bases from J, with 19 bases in between. The CDR3 runs to 14 residues. From germline, CDR1 is MNHEY and CDR2 SMNVEV (reference sequence). CDR3 sequence (DNA): TGTGCCAGCAGACCGACCGACCTCACAAAAACGCAGTATTTT. Residues: CASRPTDLTKTQYF.

This clonotype was observed many times. This chain joins TRBV12-3 or TRBV12-4 and TRBJ2-7; unclear D gene. This CDR3 region has 13 residues. V was pared by 7 bases and J by 2 bases, with 12 bases between. The CDR3 bases are TGTGCCAGCATGCGGCAAGGAGCCTACGAGCAGTACTTC. Its translation: CASMRQGAYEQYF.

This clonotype was detected only a few times. The chain combines TRBV6-1 with TRBJ1-5, with D possibly TRBD1 on 5 matching bases. Trimming stripped 5 bases from V and 3 bases from J, with 14 bases between. CDR1 is MNHNS, CDR2 SASEGT, per germline. This CDR3 has 15 residues. The CDR3 spells CASSRDQGSNQPQHF. The CDR3 DNA reads as TGTGCCAGCAGTCGTGACCAGGGTTCCAATCAGCCCCAGCATTTT.

The chain recombines TRBV7-2 with TRBJ1-1, with D unclear. Between the trimmed V and J ends, which lost 5 bases and 1 base, there was a span of 11 bases. The germline CDR1 and CDR2 sequences are SGHTA and FQGNSA. The CDR3 has 14 residues. This CDR3 is CASSALRENTEAFF. The CDR3 nucleotides are TGTGCCAGCAGCGCCCTACGGGAGAACACTGAAGCTTTCTTT.

In this sample, this clonotype turned up once. The chain uses TRBV19 and TRBJ1-1; possibly TRBD1 for D (6 bases). CDR3 length equals 13 residues. Germline CDR1 LNHDA, CDR2 SQIVND (reference sequence). V dropped 5 bases and J dropped 6 bases, with 13 bases sitting between them. CDR3 amino acids: CASSVGRQAEAFF. CDR3 in DNA: TGTGCCAGTAGTGTAGGTAGACAGGCTGAAGCTTTCTTT.

This clonotype was seen ten or more times. The chain couples TRBV28 to TRBJ2-1; no clear D. The CDR3 is 15 residues long. CDR1 is MDHEN, CDR2 SYDVKM, per germline. V lost 4 bases and J 2 bases, leaving 12 bases between the germline ends. CDR3 sequence (DNA): TGTGCCAGCAGTTCACGGACGGCCACCTACAATGAGCAGTTCTTC. Translated: CASSSRTATYNEQFF.

This chain connects TRBV20-1 to TRBJ2-1; TRBD1 matches at 8 bases. From germline, CDR1 is DFQATT and CDR2 SNEGSKA (reference sequence). CDR3 length: 15 residues. V lost 1 base to trimming and J lost 2 bases; unmatched junction nucleotides: 4. Here the CDR3 reads CSARGIQGAYNEQFF. The CDR3 DNA reads as TGCAGTGCTAGAGGGATACAGGGGGCCTACAATGAGCAGTTCTTC.

This sequence joins TRBV11-2 and TRBJ1-1; no clear D gene. The length of the CDR3 is 14 residues. Trimming shortened V by 1 base and J by 1 base, and 7 bases separated the two germline ends. In germline, CDR1 is SGHAT, CDR2 FQNNGV. CDR3 loop: CASSLAHRNTEAFF. In DNA form, the CDR3 reads TGTGCCAGCAGCTTAGCACATAGGAACACTGAAGCTTTCTTT.

This clonotype was observed a handful of times. The gene calls are TRBV20-1 and TRBJ1-1, with a weak D call TRBD1 (6 bases). The V end lost 2 bases, the J end lost 1 base, and 11 bases lay between the germline ends. Germline V gene lookup returns CDR1 DFQATT and CDR2 SNEGSKA (reference sequence). This CDR3 region has 14 residues. The CDR3 region has the DNA TGCAGTGCTAGAATGACACAGGGGAACACTGAAGCTTTCTTT. Protein product: CSARMTQGNTEAFF.

The genes are TRBV29-1 and TRBJ1-2; TRBD1 might be the D (5 bases). Germline CDR1 reads SQVTM; CDR2 reads ANQGSEA. V lost 0 bases to trimming and J lost 4 bases, with 12 bases between them. This CDR3 has 14 amino acids. CDR3 sequence (DNA): TGCAGCGTTGAAGATCGGCAGGGTATCTATGGCTACACCTTC. This translates into CSVEDRQGIYGYTF.

V and J are TRBV6-1 and TRBJ1-1, with D unresolved. Trimming took 6 bases from V and 7 from J, leaving 12 bases between them. Germline lookup yields CDR1 MNHNS and CDR2 SASEGT. There are 12 residues in the CDR3. DNA for the CDR3: TGTGCCAGCAGCGTATCATGGTATGAAGCTTTCTTT. This translates into CASSVSWYEAFF.

The J gene is TRBJ2-1, the V gene TRBV20-1; 10 bases fit TRBD2. J gave up 3 bases and V 6 bases, and 8 bases lay outside the gene matches. The CDR3 sequence is 15 residues long. Germline lookup yields CDR1 DFQATT and CDR2 SNEGSKA (reference sequence). CDR3 bases: TGCAGTGCCGCTGATCTAGCGGGGGTCTACAATGAGCAGTTCTTC. It is translated as CSAADLAGVYNEQFF.

The CDR3 is CATSRDSYNEQFF. The DNA for the CDR3 is TGTGCCACCTCACGCGATTCCTACAATGAGCAGTTCTTC. V gene TRBV9 combines with J gene TRBJ2-1; D gene ambiguous. Germline V CDR1 and CDR2: SGDLS, YYNGEE. V shed 9 bases and J shed 1 base, with 11 bases lying between them. This CDR3 contains 13 residues.

This clonotype was seen many times. V is TRBV7-2 and J is TRBJ2-7; D is perhaps TRBD1 or TRBD2 (5 bases each). The CDR3 extends over 14 amino acids. V shed 1 base and J shed 2 bases, with 9 bases lying between them. Germline values: CDR1 SGHTA, CDR2 FQGNSA. CDR3 region: CASSLGDGTYEQYF. In DNA, the CDR3 is TGTGCCAGCAGCTTAGGGGACGGTACCTACGAGCAGTACTTC.

V and J are TRBV5-1 and TRBJ2-5, with D perhaps TRBD1 or TRBD2 (5 bases each). The CDR3 runs to 16 residues. V lost 5 bases and J lost 1, with 18 bases in between. The germline CDR1 and CDR2 sequences are SGHRS and YFSETQ. The CDR3 loop reads CASRTGTYPLQETQYF. Here the CDR3 DNA reads TGCGCCAGCAGAACCGGGACGTACCCTCTCCAAGAGACCCAGTACTTC.

This clonotype was detected many times. The gene calls are TRBV20-1 and TRBJ2-7; D gene unclear. From germline, CDR1 is DFQATT and CDR2 SNEGSKA (reference sequence). This CDR3 has 10 amino acids. The V and J ends lost 6 bases and 3 bases respectively, with 6 bases between them. The CDR3 nucleotides read TGCAGTGCCTTACTCTACGAGCAGTACTTC. This gives the protein CSALLYEQYF.